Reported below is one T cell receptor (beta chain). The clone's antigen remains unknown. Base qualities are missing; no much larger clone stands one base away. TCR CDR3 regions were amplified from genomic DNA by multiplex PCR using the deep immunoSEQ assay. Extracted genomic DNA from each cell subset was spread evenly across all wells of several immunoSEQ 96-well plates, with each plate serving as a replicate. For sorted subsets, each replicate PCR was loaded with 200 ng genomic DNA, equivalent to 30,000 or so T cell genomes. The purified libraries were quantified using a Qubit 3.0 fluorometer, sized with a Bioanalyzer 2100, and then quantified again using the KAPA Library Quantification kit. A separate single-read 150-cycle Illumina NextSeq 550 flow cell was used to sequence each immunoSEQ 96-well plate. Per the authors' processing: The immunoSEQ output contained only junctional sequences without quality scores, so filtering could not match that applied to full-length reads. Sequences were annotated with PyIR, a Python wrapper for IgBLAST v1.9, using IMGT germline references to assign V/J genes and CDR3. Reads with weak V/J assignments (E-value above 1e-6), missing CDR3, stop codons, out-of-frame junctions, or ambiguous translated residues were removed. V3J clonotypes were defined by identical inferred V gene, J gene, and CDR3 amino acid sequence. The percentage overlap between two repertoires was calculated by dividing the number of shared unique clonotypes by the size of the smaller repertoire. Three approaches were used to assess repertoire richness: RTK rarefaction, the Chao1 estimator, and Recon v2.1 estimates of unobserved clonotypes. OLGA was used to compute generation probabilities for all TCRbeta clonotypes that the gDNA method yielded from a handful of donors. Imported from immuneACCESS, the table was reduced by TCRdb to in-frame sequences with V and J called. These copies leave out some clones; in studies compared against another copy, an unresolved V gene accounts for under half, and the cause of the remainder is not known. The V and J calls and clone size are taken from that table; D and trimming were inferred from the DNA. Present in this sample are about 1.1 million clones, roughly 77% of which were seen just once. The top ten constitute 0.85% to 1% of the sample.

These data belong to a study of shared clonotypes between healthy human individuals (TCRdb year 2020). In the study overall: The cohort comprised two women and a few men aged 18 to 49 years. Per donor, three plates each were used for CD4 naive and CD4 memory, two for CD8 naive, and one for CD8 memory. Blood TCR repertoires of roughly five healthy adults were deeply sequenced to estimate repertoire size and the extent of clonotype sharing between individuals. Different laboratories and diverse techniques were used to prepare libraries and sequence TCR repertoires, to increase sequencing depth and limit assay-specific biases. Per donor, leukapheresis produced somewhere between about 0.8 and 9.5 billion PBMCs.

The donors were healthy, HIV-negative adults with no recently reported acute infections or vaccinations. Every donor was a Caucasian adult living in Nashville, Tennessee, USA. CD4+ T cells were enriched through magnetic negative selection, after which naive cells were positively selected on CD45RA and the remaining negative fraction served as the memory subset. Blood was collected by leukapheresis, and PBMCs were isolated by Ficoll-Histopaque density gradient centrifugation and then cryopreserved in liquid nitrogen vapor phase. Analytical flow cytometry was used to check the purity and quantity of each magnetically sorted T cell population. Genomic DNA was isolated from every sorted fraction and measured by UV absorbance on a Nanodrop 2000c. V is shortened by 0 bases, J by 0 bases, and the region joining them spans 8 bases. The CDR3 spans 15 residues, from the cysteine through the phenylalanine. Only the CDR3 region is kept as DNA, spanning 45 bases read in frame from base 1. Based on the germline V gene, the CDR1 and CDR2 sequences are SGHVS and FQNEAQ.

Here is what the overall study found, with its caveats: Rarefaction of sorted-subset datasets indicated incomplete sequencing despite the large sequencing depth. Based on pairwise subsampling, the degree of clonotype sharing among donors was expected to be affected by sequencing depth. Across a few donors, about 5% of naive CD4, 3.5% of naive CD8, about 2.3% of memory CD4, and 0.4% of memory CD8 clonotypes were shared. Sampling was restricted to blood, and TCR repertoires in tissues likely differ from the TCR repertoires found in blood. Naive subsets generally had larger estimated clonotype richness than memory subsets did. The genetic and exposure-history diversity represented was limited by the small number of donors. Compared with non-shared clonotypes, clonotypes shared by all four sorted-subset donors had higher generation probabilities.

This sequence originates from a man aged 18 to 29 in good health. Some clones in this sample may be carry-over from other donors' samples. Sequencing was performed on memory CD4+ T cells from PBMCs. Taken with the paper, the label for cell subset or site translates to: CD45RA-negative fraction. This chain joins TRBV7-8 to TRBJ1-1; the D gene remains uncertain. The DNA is TGTGCCAGCAGCTTAGCGGGCAGGTTGAACACTGAAGCTTTCTTT. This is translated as CASSLAGRLNTEAFF.